A single sample gave rise to the 22 T cell receptor beta chains below, sequenced in a study of blood T cell repertoires in COVID-19 (TCRdb year 2020). The method behind the library was the immunoSEQ multiplex PCR assay. Imported from immuneACCESS, the table was reduced by TCRdb to in-frame sequences with V and J called. These copies leave out some clones; in studies compared against another copy, an unresolved V gene accounts for under half, and the cause of the remainder is not known. Recorded for this sample are about 300,000 clones; about four fifths of them occurred a single time. The leading ten clones occupy 1.4% to 1.5% of the sample. Sequencing was done on a sample of peripheral blood. The receptors were gathered from a human donor with COVID-19, enrolled during active disease. The donor label of this sample is uncertain.

This sequence joins TRBV5-6 and TRBJ2-1; TRBD1 is a possible D gene (6 bases). V was trimmed by 2 bases and J by 7 bases, leaving 19 bases between them. This CDR3 contains 16 residues. Germline CDR1 is SGHDT and CDR2 is YYEEEE. The CDR3 sequence: CASSFKSQGIGNEQFF. The CDR3 region has the DNA TGTGCCAGCAGCTTTAAGTCGCAGGGGATAGGGAATGAGCAGTTCTTC.

The chain has TRBV24-1 and TRBJ2-7; 14 bases line up with TRBD2. The CDR3 consists of 16 residues. The ends lost 9 bases at V and 3 bases at J; junction bases unmatched: 9. The germline gives CDR1 KGHDR, CDR2 SFDVKD. The CDR3 nucleotides are TGTGCCACCTCAGGGACTAGCGGGAGCCCTGTCTACGAGCAGTACTTC. It specifies CATSGTSGSPVYEQYF.

Only a few counts were recorded for this clone. In nucleotides, the CDR3 is TGTGCCAGCAGTTTATTGGGAACAGGGGTCCGTGATGAAGCTTTCTTT. It codes for CASSLLGTGVRDEAFF. The chain uses TRBV27 and TRBJ1-1; TRBD1 matches 7 bases. Germline assignment: CDR1 MNHEY and CDR2 SMNVEV (reference sequence). V gave up 1 base and J gave up 7 bases; unmatched junction bases: 12. The CDR3 extends over 16 amino acids.

The chain employs TRBV3-1 (or the pseudogene TRBV3-2) and TRBJ2-5; 9 bases agree with TRBD1. Germline trimming cut 6 bases from V and 0 bases from J; bases unmatched to any gene: 8. CDR3 length equals 16 residues. Germline CDR1 and CDR2: LGHDT and YNNKEL (reference sequence). CDR3 sequence reads: CASRRTGTGYQETQYF. Written as DNA, the CDR3 is TGTGCCAGCAGGCGGACCGGGACAGGGTACCAAGAGACCCAGTACTTC.

The V gene is TRBV29-1, the J gene TRBJ2-3, with 8 bases matching TRBD1. Germline lookup yields CDR1 SQVTM and CDR2 ANQGSEA. The CDR3 sequence is 16 residues long. V trimming: 7 bases; J trimming: 2 bases; junction bases outside the gene matches: 14. CDR3 nucleotides: TGCAGCGCTACTTTCGGACAGGGCATCTACACAGATACGCAGTATTTT. Translation: CSATFGQGIYTDTQYF.

This clone was seen a single time. The chain uses TRBV11-2 and TRBJ2-7; TRBD1 is a possible D gene (6 bases). The germline gives CDR1 SGHAT, CDR2 FQNNGV. The CDR3 runs to 16 residues. Trimming took off 6 bases at V and 4 bases at J, with 22 bases between the two ends. The CDR3 bases are TGTGCCAGCAGACATAATCTGGGGGCTCGTAGATACGAGCAGTACTTC. This codes for CASRHNLGARRYEQYF. The entire variable domain, with the rest obtained from reference TRBV11-2 and TRBJ2-7, is as follows: EAGVAQSPRYKIIEKRQSVAFWCNPISGHATLYWYQQILGQGPKLLIQFQNNGVVDDSQLPKDRFSAERLKGVDSTLKIQPAKLEDSAVYLCASRHNLGARRYEQYFGPGTRLTVT.

The chain carries TRBV3-1 (or the pseudogene TRBV3-2) and TRBJ2-3; 9 bases are shared with TRBD1. This CDR3 contains 20 residues. With V trimmed by 0 bases and J by 2 bases, 15 bases remained unmatched. The V gene's germline CDR1 is LGHDT and CDR2 YNNKEL (reference sequence). The CDR3 bases are TGTGCCAGCAGCCAAGATCAAAGGAGGGACAGGGTGGGGAACACAGATACGCAGTATTTT. Translating it yields CASSQDQRRDRVGNTDTQYF.

The CDR3 here is CASSGTVGLSVHF. The CDR3 DNA sequence: TGTGCCAGTTCCGGGACAGTCGGACTTTCGGTCCACTTT. This chain uses TRBV6-6 with TRBJ1-6; TRBD1 aligns across 7 bases. With V trimmed by 9 bases and J by 17 bases, 16 bases remained unmatched. CDR1 and CDR2 (germline): MNHNY, SVGAGI (reference sequence). The CDR3 is made up of 13 amino acids.

The V gene is TRBV3-1 (or the pseudogene TRBV3-2), the J gene TRBJ2-7; a possible D gene is TRBD2 (5 bases). CDR1 LGHDT and CDR2 YNNKEL come from the germline V gene (reference sequence). The CDR3 is made up of 15 amino acids. Between the trimmed V and J ends, which lost 0 bases and 3 bases, there was a span of 12 bases. CDR3: CASSQDRLAHYEQYF. The CDR3 DNA reads as TGTGCCAGCAGCCAAGATCGGCTAGCACACTACGAGCAGTACTTC.

V gene TRBV12-3 or TRBV12-4 combines with J gene TRBJ1-1; 8 nucleotides agree with TRBD1. The CDR3 sequence is 12 residues long. J was trimmed by 9 bases and V by 6 bases; bases with no gene match: 6. The CDR3 reads CASRYGQGKAFF. DNA of the CDR3: TGTGCCAGCAGATACGGACAGGGAAAAGCTTTCTTT.

This CDR3 is CASSAGELFF. The DNA for the CDR3 is TGTGCCAGCAGCGCAGGGGAACTGTTTTTT. This chain links TRBV2 with TRBJ1-4; TRBD1 might be the D (6 bases). The CDR3 spans 10 residues. The germline V gene has CDR1 SNHLY and CDR2 FYNNEI. Trimming shortened V by 6 bases and J by 12 bases, and 8 bases separated the two germline ends.

This clone occurred once. The chain carries TRBV4-2 and TRBJ2-5, with a tentative D call TRBD1 (5 bases). CDR1 is LGHNA and CDR2 is YNFKEQ in the germline V gene. CDR3 length: 14 amino acids. V was cut by 3 bases and J by 4 bases, with 12 bases left in between. The CDR3, as DNA: TGTGCCAGCAGCCATTTGACAGAGAGAGAGACCCAGTACTTC. Translated, it gives CASSHLTERETQYF.

This clone was counted once. The chain links TRBV6-5 to TRBJ2-3, with D perhaps matching TRBD2 (6 bases). Germline V gene sequence: CDR1 MNHEY, CDR2 SVGAGI. The CDR3 sequence is 16 residues long. Trimming took off 2 bases at V and 2 bases at J, with 14 bases between the two ends. CDR3 bases: TGTGCCAGCAGTTACGGAGGGAGTGTTTTCACAGATACGCAGTATTTT. This gives the protein CASSYGGSVFTDTQYF.

This chain joins TRBV19 and TRBJ2-2; TRBD1 agrees at 9 bases. In germline, CDR1 is LNHDA, CDR2 SQIVND (reference sequence). The CDR3 runs 16 residues. With 4 bases clipped from V and 4 bases from J, the junction kept 7 bases outside the gene matches. DNA for the CDR3: TGTGCCAGTAGTAAGGCACAGGGGGCTAGCACCGGGGAGCTGTTTTTT. Translating gives CASSKAQGASTGELFF.

The chain recombines TRBV11-3 with TRBJ2-1; 7 positions match TRBD2. The CDR3 loop spans 16 amino acids. V was pared by 0 bases and J by 7 bases, with 9 bases of the junction left unmatched. CDR1 is SGHNT and CDR2 is YENEEA in the germline V gene. This CDR3 reads CASSLDRTAGQNEQFF. CDR3 DNA sequence: TGTGCCAGCAGCTTAGATCGTACAGCGGGGCAGAATGAGCAGTTCTTC.

Comment on this clone: The identical CDR3 is also encoded by other nucleotide sequences in the sample. The chain carries TRBV28 and TRBJ2-2, with D perhaps matching TRBD2 (6 bases). CDR3 length: 13 residues. V was trimmed by 3 bases and J by 4 bases, leaving 6 bases between them. Germline lookup yields CDR1 MDHEN and CDR2 SYDVKM. The CDR3 reads CASSLGGTGELFF. In DNA form, the CDR3 reads TGTGCCAGCAGTTTGGGGGGCACCGGGGAGCTGTTTTTT.

The chain has TRBV28 and TRBJ1-1, with a weak D call TRBD1 (5 bases). CDR1 is MDHEN, CDR2 SYDVKM, per germline. The CDR3 consists of 14 residues. V lost 11 bases and J lost 1, with 17 bases in between. DNA of the CDR3: TGTGCCTCTCGTGGGGGGACGGCGAACACTGAAGCTTTCTTT. Its translation: CASRGGTANTEAFF.

V gene TRBV19 combines with J gene TRBJ1-1; no clear D. Trimming shortened V by 5 bases and J by 0 bases, and 4 bases separated the two germline ends. Germline CDR1 LNHDA, CDR2 SQIVND (reference sequence). The CDR3 extends over 12 amino acids. The CDR3 sequence is CASSYVNTEAFF. The CDR3 DNA sequence: TGTGCCAGTAGTTATGTGAACACTGAAGCTTTCTTT.

The rearrangement joins TRBV7-9 to TRBJ2-2; TRBD2 might be the D (5 bases). Germline CDR1 and CDR2: SEHNR and FQNEAQ (reference sequence). The V end lost 1 base, the J end lost 4 bases, and 10 bases lay between the germline ends. This CDR3 has 15 amino acids. CDR3 in amino acids: CASSLEGSGTGELFF. Written as DNA, the CDR3 is TGTGCCAGCAGCTTAGAAGGGAGCGGCACCGGGGAGCTGTTTTTT.

The chain recombines TRBV19 with TRBJ2-3; 10 bases are a match to TRBD2. This CDR3 is built from 15 residues. Germline-derived CDR1 and CDR2 are LNHDA and SQIVND (reference sequence). V dropped 4 bases and J dropped 4; count of bases not matched to a gene: 5. The CDR3 region has the DNA TGTGCCAGTAGTAAACTAGCGGGATCCCCAGATACGCAGTATTTT. It codes for CASSKLAGSPDTQYF.

This chain joins TRBV29-1 and TRBJ2-2, with a tentative D call TRBD2 (6 bases). The V and J ends lost 6 bases and 4 bases respectively, with 21 bases between them. This CDR3 is built from 16 residues. Germline values: CDR1 SQVTM, CDR2 ANQGSEA. The CDR3 region has the DNA TGCAGCGTGCAACCCCGCGGACGGGAGAGCACCGGGGAGCTGTTTTTT. Translation gives CSVQPRGRESTGELFF.

The chain links TRBV9 to TRBJ1-2; D gene uncertain. This CDR3 is 13 amino acids long. Germline CDR1 reads SGDLS; CDR2 reads YYNGEE. Trimming shortened V by 0 bases and J by 6 bases, and 9 bases separated the two germline ends. CDR3 DNA: TGTGCCAGCAGCGTAGTTAACGGTCATGGCTACACCTTC. Its translation is CASSVVNGHGYTF.